Following are 12 T cell receptor beta chains from one sample sequenced in a study of identical twins (TCRdb year 2016). Library generation was performed with 5' RACE. TCRdb names Illumina HiSeq 2000 as the instrument used. Using fastp at Q25 and MiXCR, TCRdb reprocessed the public reads and kept productive beta chains. CDR3 protein sequences are deduplicated, and each keeps its most common genes and DNA. This sample gives 450,000 to 500,000 distinct CDR3 sequences in total; 13% to 15% of them show up just once. The ten largest clonotypes hold around 0.98% of the sample. The sample was also reused in another study, on yellow fever vaccine responses in identical twins.

Sequencing was performed on CD4+ T cells sorted from blood. Every receptor here comes from a woman younger than 35 in good health.

The V call is TRBV24-1, the J call TRBJ2-1, with D unclear. Trimming removed 5 bases at V and 0 bases at J, with 7 bases between. The germline V gene has CDR1 KGHDR and CDR2 SFDVKD. The CDR3 is 14 amino acids. The DNA for the CDR3 is TGTGCCACCAGTGCTGCTTTCTCCTACAATGAGCAGTTCTTC. Its protein product is CATSAAFSYNEQFF.

The V and J genes are TRBV28 and TRBJ2-3; no clear D. Germline V gene lookup returns CDR1 MDHEN and CDR2 SYDVKM. The CDR3 extends over 15 amino acids. V was trimmed by 3 bases and J by 1 base, leaving 11 bases between them. The CDR3: CASSLVGYGTDTQYF. CDR3 DNA: TGTGCCAGCAGTTTGGTGGGGTATGGCACAGATACGCAGTATTTT.

This clonotype has just a few counts. The CDR3 DNA reads as TGTGCCAGCAGCGGCGCAAATAATTCACCCCTCCACTTT. Amino acids: CASSGANNSPLHF. The V call is TRBV9, the J call TRBJ1-6, with D hard to call. Trimming shortened V by 3 bases and J by 5 bases, and 6 bases separated the two germline ends. There are 13 residues in the CDR3. The germline gives CDR1 SGDLS, CDR2 YYNGEE.

In this sample, this clonotype turned up a few times. The chain links TRBV9 to TRBJ2-7; TRBD1 agrees at 9 bases. In germline, CDR1 is SGDLS, CDR2 YYNGEE. J was trimmed by 5 bases and V by 2 bases; bases with no gene match: 11. The CDR3 runs 16 residues. CDR3 bases: TGTGCCAGCAGCGTGACTGGGACCGGGACAGGGAACGAGCAGTACTTC. Its translation is CASSVTGTGTGNEQYF. The variable domain in full, with the rest retrieved from reference TRBV9 and TRBJ2-7, is DSGVTQTPKHLITATGQRVTLRCSPRSGDLSVYWYQQSLDQGLQFLIQYYNGEERAKGNILERFSAQQFPDLHSELNLSSLELGDSALYFCASSVTGTGTGNEQYFGPGTRLTVT.

This clonotype came up a few times. This sequence joins TRBV5-4 and TRBJ2-3, with TRBD2 matching 8 bases. Trimming removed 4 bases from V and 5 bases from J; junction bases left unmatched: 6. Per the germline V gene, CDR1 is SGHNT and CDR2 is YYREEE (reference sequence). This CDR3 spans 14 amino acids. Here the CDR3 reads CASSPRGGLDTQYF. The CDR3 DNA reads TGTGCCAGCAGCCCCCGGGGGGGCTTAGATACGCAGTATTTT.

This clonotype was counted ten times or more. This chain uses TRBV5-1 with TRBJ2-7; D tentatively reads TRBD1 or TRBD2 (5 bases each). Germline CDR1 and CDR2: SGHRS and YFSETQ. CDR3 length equals 13 residues. The germline V and J ends were trimmed by 5 bases and 0 bases, with 9 bases remaining between them. The CDR3 DNA reads TGCGCCAGCAGTCGGGACGGCTCCTACGAGCAGTACTTC. Translating it yields CASSRDGSYEQYF. Using reference TRBV5-1 and TRBJ2-7 for the parts outside the CDR3, the full variable domain is KAGVTQTPRYLIKTRGQQVTLSCSPISGHRSVSWYQQTPGQGLQFLFEYFSETQRNKGNFPGRFSGRQFSNSRSEMNVSTLELGDSALYLCASSRDGSYEQYFGPGTRLTVT.

This chain joins TRBV27 and TRBJ2-7, with D unresolved. V was shortened by 4 bases and J by 0 bases, with 16 bases between the two germline ends. The CDR3 has 16 residues. CDR1 and CDR2 (germline): MNHEY, SMNVEV (reference sequence). In nucleotides, the CDR3 is TGTGCCAGCAGTTCGACAATCTCGATTAGCTCCTACGAGCAGTACTTC. This gives the protein CASSSTISISSYEQYF.

This clonotype was picked up many times. The chain employs TRBV3-1 and TRBJ2-7; D may be TRBD2 (5 bases). Trimming left V 6 bases short and J 3 bases short, with 6 bases between. This CDR3 comprises 11 residues. The germline V gene encodes CDR1 LGHDT and CDR2 YNNKEL (reference sequence). The CDR3 spells CASRRGYEQYF. Written as DNA, the CDR3 is TGTGCCAGCAGACGGGGCTACGAGCAGTACTTC.

This clonotype turned up a few times. The chain is built from TRBV15 and TRBJ2-7, with 12 bases that match TRBD2. V lost 3 bases, J lost 4 bases, and 10 bases stayed unmatched. Looked up from germline, CDR1 is LNHNV and CDR2 is YYDKDF (reference sequence). This CDR3 contains 17 residues. CDR3 sequence reads: CATSSDLRTSGNYEQYF. CDR3 nucleotide sequence: TGTGCCACCAGCAGCGACCTCCGGACTAGCGGGAATTACGAGCAGTACTTC.

This clonotype was counted between two and nine times. This rearrangement joins TRBV10-1 to TRBJ2-3; 9 positions match TRBD1. There are 16 residues in the CDR3. The germline V gene has CDR1 WNHNN and CDR2 SYGVQD (reference sequence). Trimming took 5 bases from V and 5 from J; bases not matched to a gene: 11. CDR3 in DNA: TGCGCCAGCAGTAAATCGGGACAGGGCCCACTAGATACGCAGTATTTT. Translated, it gives CASSKSGQGPLDTQYF.

This clonotype turned up a few times. This chain's CDR3 is CASSPPWGTNTGELFF. In nucleotides, the CDR3 is TGTGCCAGCAGCCCACCCTGGGGGACGAACACCGGGGAGCTGTTTTTT. This chain uses TRBV7-8 with TRBJ2-2; D assignment may be TRBD1 or TRBD2 (5 bases each). Germline V gives CDR1 SGHVS, CDR2 FQNEAQ. The CDR3 is 16 amino acids. V lost 5 bases and J 0 bases, leaving 13 bases between the germline ends. Using reference TRBV7-8 and TRBJ2-2 for the parts outside the CDR3, the full variable domain is GAGVSQSPRYKVAKRGQDVALRCDPISGHVSLFWYQQALGQGPEFLTYFQNEAQLDKSGLPSDRFFAERPEGSVSTLKIQRTQQEDSAVYLCASSPPWGTNTGELFFGEGSRLTVL.

The chain links TRBV6-5 to TRBJ2-5; a weak D match, TRBD2 (6 bases). Germline loops: CDR1 MNHEY, CDR2 SVGAGI. The CDR3 length is 13 residues. V dropped 2 bases and J dropped 5 bases, with 9 bases sitting between them. CDR3 coding DNA: TGTGCCAGCAGTTACACTAGCAGGGAGACCCAGTACTTC. Residues: CASSYTSRETQYF.